The 19 T cell receptor beta chains listed next were all sequenced from one sample in a study of blood T cell repertoires in COVID-19. Clones were read by immunoSEQ multiplex PCR, and TCRdb kept only the in-frame ones, dropping some. In the table there are hundreds of thousands of clones, roughly 89% of which are singletons. Sequenced material: peripheral blood. Receptors originate from a man between 18 and 35 years old with COVID-19, enrolled during active disease.

The rearrangement links TRBV7-9 to TRBJ1-1, with D possibly TRBD1 on 5 matching bases. Per germline, CDR1 SEHNR and CDR2 FQNEAQ (reference sequence). CDR3 length equals 12 residues. The germline V and J ends were trimmed by 3 bases and 6 bases, with 8 bases remaining between them. CDR3 nucleotides: TGTGCCAGCAGCTTTACAGGTTCTGAAGCTTTCTTT. Amino acids: CASSFTGSEAFF.

This clone showed up just a few times. The J gene is TRBJ1-2, the V gene TRBV5-8, with D tentatively TRBD1 (6 bases). The CDR3 is 15 residues long. Germline lookup yields CDR1 SGHTS and CDR2 YDEGEE. Trimming cost V 1 base and J 7 bases, with 17 bases left between them. CDR3 nucleotide sequence: TGTGCCAGCAGCTTGTTTTGGGGGGGGGCTGCTGGCTACACCTTC. As protein: CASSLFWGGAAGYTF.

The chain couples TRBV7-9 to TRBJ2-3, with 7 positions matching TRBD2. There are 15 residues in the CDR3. Germline V gene sequence: CDR1 SEHNR, CDR2 FQNEAQ (reference sequence). V lost 7 bases and J lost 3; bases outside the gene matches: 10. The CDR3 DNA is TGTGCCAGCAACCCTAGTACTAGCGAGACAGATACGCAGTATTTT. As protein: CASNPSTSETDTQYF.

J is TRBJ2-5 and V is TRBV11-2; 13 nucleotides agree with TRBD2. Per the germline V gene, CDR1 is SGHAT and CDR2 is FQNNGV. This CDR3 region has 17 residues. Germline trimming cut 5 bases from V and 1 base from J; bases unmatched to any gene: 7. In DNA form, the CDR3 reads TGTGCCAGCAGCGATACCGGGACTAGCGGGGCCCAAGAGACCCAGTACTTC. Protein product: CASSDTGTSGAQETQYF.

V and J are TRBV6-5 and TRBJ2-1, with 14 bases aligning to TRBD2. The CDR3 is 15 residues long. The V and J ends lost 5 bases and 8 bases, in that order; junction bases with no gene match: 5. CDR1 is MNHEY and CDR2 is SVGAGI in the germline V gene. CDR3 residues: CASSTTSGRGDEQFF. CDR3 coding DNA: TGTGCCAGCAGTACGACTAGCGGGAGGGGGGATGAGCAGTTCTTC.

J is TRBJ2-5 and V is TRBV27; no clear D. From germline, CDR1 is MNHEY and CDR2 SMNVEV (reference sequence). V gave up 6 bases and J gave up 0 bases, with 5 bases separating them. The CDR3 sequence is 12 residues long. For the CDR3, the DNA is TGTGCCAGCAGCCCAAACCAAGAGACCCAGTACTTC. It is translated as CASSPNQETQYF.

This rearrangement joins TRBV3-1 (or the pseudogene TRBV3-2) to TRBJ2-1, with 10 positions matching TRBD2. Germline loops: CDR1 LGHDT, CDR2 YNNKEL (reference sequence). This CDR3 has 14 residues. The J segment lost 10 bases and the V segment lost 4 bases, leaving 7 bases of the junction unmatched. This CDR3 is CASSPSGLAIEQFF. DNA for the CDR3: TGTGCCAGCAGCCCTTCGGGACTAGCGATCGAGCAGTTCTTC.

The gene calls are TRBV4-2 and TRBJ1-6; 7 nucleotides line up with TRBD1. From germline, CDR1 is LGHNA and CDR2 YNFKEQ. The ends lost 4 bases at V and 7 bases at J; junction bases unmatched: 7. The CDR3 is 15 residues long. CDR3 coding DNA: TGTGCCAGCAGCCCCGCCCAGGGGGGCAATTCACCCCTCCACTTT. Translated: CASSPAQGGNSPLHF.

This clone appeared once. The genes are TRBV24-1 and TRBJ2-7; 7 bases are a match to TRBD1. The length of the CDR3 is 14 residues. Germline V CDR1 and CDR2: KGHDR, SFDVKD. V gave up 3 bases and J gave up 4 bases; unmatched junction bases: 5. The chain's CDR3 is CATSDDDRDYEQYF. The CDR3 bases are TGTGCCACCAGTGATGACGACAGGGATTACGAGCAGTACTTC.

V usage is TRBV3-1 (or the pseudogene TRBV3-2) and J usage is TRBJ2-7, with D unresolved. CDR3 length equals 15 residues. Germline V lookup: CDR1 LGHDT, CDR2 YNNKEL (reference sequence). V was shortened by 8 bases and J by 3 bases, with 20 bases between the two germline ends. The CDR3 coding sequence is TGTGCCAGCTCCCCGGCTAACGGGTTGAACTACGAGCAGTACTTC. Its translation: CASSPANGLNYEQYF.

The chain links TRBV24-1 to TRBJ2-5, with TRBD1 matching over 7 bases. Losses at the gene ends were 4 bases for V and 4 bases for J; bases not matched to a gene: 8. The germline gives CDR1 KGHDR, CDR2 SFDVKD. The CDR3 extends over 15 amino acids. The CDR3 DNA reads as TGTGCCACCAGTGACCCAACAGGGGACGGAGAGACCCAGTACTTC. This sequence encodes CATSDPTGDGETQYF.

The chain joins TRBV2 to TRBJ1-2; 11 positions agree with TRBD1. The CDR3 consists of 13 residues. The J segment lost 4 bases and the V segment lost 8 bases, leaving 3 bases of the junction unmatched. Germline-derived CDR1 and CDR2 are SNHLY and FYNNEI. The chain's CDR3 is CASSDRGLYGYTF. As DNA, the CDR3 is TGTGCCAGCTCGGACAGGGGGCTCTATGGCTACACCTTC.

The J gene is TRBJ1-1, the V gene TRBV19; D is perhaps TRBD1 (6 bases). The V end was cut by 7 bases, the J end by 0 bases, with 12 bases between. Germline CDR1 and CDR2: LNHDA and SQIVND (reference sequence). The CDR3 spans 14 residues. The CDR3 bases are TGTGCCAGTAATCCGGGACAACTGAACACTGAAGCTTTCTTT. Translated: CASNPGQLNTEAFF.

The gene calls are TRBV24-1 and TRBJ2-5; possibly TRBD2 for D (5 bases). V lost 4 bases and J 1 base, leaving 15 bases between the germline ends. The CDR3 totals 16 residues. Germline CDR1 reads KGHDR; CDR2 reads SFDVKD. CDR3 bases: TGTGCCACCAGTGACCCGGGGAACCCGGCCCAAGAGACCCAGTACTTC. Its protein product is CATSDPGNPAQETQYF.

CDR3 DNA: TGTGCCAGCAGTTACTCGAGGGTAGGCCACGAGCAGTACTTC. Translation gives CASSYSRVGHEQYF. The rearrangement uses TRBV6-5 and TRBJ2-7; possible D gene TRBD2, 5 bases. The CDR3 is made up of 14 amino acids. The V and J ends lost 0 bases and 5 bases respectively, with 11 bases between them. The germline V gene encodes CDR1 MNHEY and CDR2 SVGAGI.

The J gene is TRBJ2-2, the V gene TRBV5-1; 11 positions match TRBD1. From germline, CDR1 is SGHRS and CDR2 YFSETQ. With 2 bases clipped from V and 5 bases from J, the junction kept 8 bases outside the gene matches. The CDR3 is 17 amino acids. The CDR3 is CASSLQPGQGGTGELFF. The CDR3 DNA sequence: TGCGCCAGCAGCTTACAACCGGGACAGGGGGGTACCGGGGAGCTGTTTTTT.

This chain connects TRBV9 to TRBJ1-2; D is undetermined. Germline-derived CDR1 and CDR2 are SGDLS and YYNGEE. CDR3 length equals 17 residues. V was clipped by 0 bases and J by 2 bases, with 17 bases between them. The CDR3 sequence is CASSVEGESGWNYGYTF. Here the CDR3 DNA reads TGTGCCAGCAGCGTAGAGGGAGAAAGCGGGTGGAACTATGGCTACACCTTC.

Details on this clone: Other nucleotide sequences from this sample produce the same CDR3. The V and J genes are TRBV28 and TRBJ1-5; D is perhaps TRBD1 (6 bases). Trimming left V 6 bases short and J 4 bases short, with 13 bases between. From germline, CDR1 is MDHEN and CDR2 SYDVKM. The CDR3 covers 14 residues. Here the CDR3 reads CASSPGGGNQPQHF. The DNA for the CDR3 is TGTGCCAGCAGCCCGGGGGGCGGGAATCAGCCCCAGCATTTT.

The V call is TRBV5-1, the J call TRBJ2-2; 8 positions match TRBD1. V was pared by 7 bases and J by 2 bases, with 7 bases of the junction left unmatched. CDR1 is SGHRS and CDR2 is YFSETQ in the germline V gene. CDR3 length equals 15 residues. The DNA of the CDR3 is TGCGCCAGCGTACTACAGGGGGATAACACCGGGGAGCTGTTTTTT. It specifies CASVLQGDNTGELFF.